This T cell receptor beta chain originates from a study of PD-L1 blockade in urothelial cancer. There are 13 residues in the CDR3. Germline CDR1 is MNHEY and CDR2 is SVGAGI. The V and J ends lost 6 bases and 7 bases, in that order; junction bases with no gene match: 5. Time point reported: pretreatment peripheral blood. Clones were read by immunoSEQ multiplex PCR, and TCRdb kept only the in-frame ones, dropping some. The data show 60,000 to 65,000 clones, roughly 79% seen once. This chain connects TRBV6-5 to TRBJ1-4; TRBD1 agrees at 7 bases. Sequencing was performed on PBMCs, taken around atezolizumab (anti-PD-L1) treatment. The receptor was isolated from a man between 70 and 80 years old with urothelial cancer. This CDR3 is CASRRQGSEKLFF. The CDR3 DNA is TGTGCCAGCAGGAGACAGGGCAGTGAAAAACTGTTTTTT.